Listed here are 29 T cell receptor beta chains from one sample, sequenced in a study of CD8+ T cells in alopecia areata. Regarding treatment: oral pan-JAK inhibitor, 5-10 mg twice daily. Extraction and reverse transcription of RNA yielded cDNA as the sequencing template. Profiling relied on immunoSEQ multiplex PCR, and the TCRdb table lists in-frame clones only, not all of them. The sample includes roughly 180,000 clones, about 51% seen only once; the top ten take roughly 9.1%. The source material was CD8+ T cells sorted from blood, sampled at roughly week 53, from a patient treated with tofacitinib. The source of these receptors is a human donor with alopecia areata.

The chain has TRBV15 and TRBJ2-3, with 7 bases that match TRBD1. The CDR3 spans 15 residues. Trimming removed 3 bases from V and 0 bases from J; junction bases left unmatched: 3. Germline CDR1 reads LNHNV; CDR2 reads YYDKDF (reference sequence). CDR3 in amino acids: CATSSRQGSTDTQYF. DNA of the CDR3: TGTGCCACCAGCAGTAGACAGGGCAGCACAGATACGCAGTATTTT.

V usage is TRBV5-4 and J usage is TRBJ2-1; D call uncertain. Trimming shortened V by 3 bases and J by 2 bases, and 9 bases separated the two germline ends. Germline values: CDR1 SGHNT, CDR2 YYREEE (reference sequence). The CDR3 has 14 residues. The CDR3 is CASSSSDPYNEQFF. The DNA of the CDR3 is TGTGCCAGCAGCTCGTCGGATCCCTACAATGAGCAGTTCTTC.

This clone has a handful of counts. The rearrangement joins TRBV25-1 to TRBJ2-3; TRBD1 or TRBD2 may be the D gene (5 bases each). Trimming removed 3 bases from V and 1 base from J, with 11 bases in between. The CDR3 totals 15 residues. Germline V gives CDR1 MGHDK, CDR2 SYGVNS. The CDR3, as DNA: TGTGCCAGCAGTGACCTACCGGGGCGCACAGATACGCAGTATTTT. The encoded protein is CASSDLPGRTDTQYF.

J is TRBJ2-3 and V is TRBV6-5, with D perhaps matching TRBD1 or TRBD2 (5 bases each). The ends were cut back, 6 bases at V and 2 bases at J, with 15 bases in the middle. From germline, CDR1 is MNHEY and CDR2 SVGAGI. CDR3 length: 15 amino acids. CDR3: CASSTGTDITDTQYF. DNA of the CDR3: TGTGCCAGCAGCACCGGGACGGACATCACAGATACGCAGTATTTT.

The chain joins TRBV29-1 to TRBJ1-2, with 12 nucleotides matching TRBD1. J gave up 5 bases and V 5 bases, and 12 bases lay outside the gene matches. The CDR3 has 16 residues. CDR1 and CDR2 (germline): SQVTM, ANQGSEA. The CDR3 loop is CSVSPGQGAFWYGYTF. DNA of the CDR3: TGCAGCGTTAGTCCGGGACAGGGGGCGTTTTGGTATGGCTACACCTTC. Filled out from reference TRBV29-1 and TRBJ1-2, the complete variable domain reads SAVISQKPSRDICQRGTSLTIQCQVDSQVTMMFWYRQQPGQSLTLIATANQGSEATYESGFVIDKFPISRPNLTFSTLTVSNMSPEDSSIYLCSVSPGQGAFWYGYTFGSGTRLTVV.

The V gene is TRBV6-5, the J gene TRBJ1-5, with TRBD1 matching over 7 bases. The J segment lost 10 bases and the V segment lost 4 bases, leaving 10 bases of the junction unmatched. The germline V gene encodes CDR1 MNHEY and CDR2 SVGAGI. This CDR3 contains 14 residues. The CDR3: CASSSRGSAGPQHF. The CDR3 coding sequence is TGTGCCAGCAGTTCCAGGGGGTCGGCGGGACCCCAGCATTTT.

The genes are TRBV10-3 and TRBJ1-2; perhaps TRBD1 as D (6 bases). Trimming took 11 bases from V and 6 from J, leaving 19 bases between them. The CDR3 spans 13 residues. CDR1 ENHRY and CDR2 SYGVKD come from the germline V gene. The CDR3 bases are TGTGCCGACCGGGACACAGAGGAGGATGGCTACACCTTC. It codes for CADRDTEEDGYTF.

The V call is TRBV4-1, the J call TRBJ1-4; the D gene is possibly TRBD1 (6 bases). Germline lookup yields CDR1 MGHRA and CDR2 YSYEKL. The V end was cut by 2 bases, the J end by 5 bases, with 27 bases between. CDR3 length: 20 amino acids. CDR3 DNA: TGCGCCAGCAGCCAACCTTTTGGGGGGTCCGGACAGCGAGGGAATGAAAAACTGTTTTTT. It yields the protein CASSQPFGGSGQRGNEKLFF.

This clone has a handful of counts. The chain uses TRBV28 and TRBJ2-7; TRBD2 is a possible D gene (6 bases). CDR1 and CDR2 (germline): MDHEN, SYDVKM. The V gene lost 3 bases and the J gene lost 3 bases, with 9 bases spanning the gap. The length of the CDR3 is 13 residues. The CDR3 region has the DNA TGTGCCAGCAGTTTTGGGGGGTACTACGAGCAGTACTTC. The encoded protein is CASSFGGYYEQYF.

Concerning this clone: This specimen includes other DNA sequences encoding the same CDR3. The chain joins TRBV27 to TRBJ1-5, with a possible D match to TRBD1 (6 bases). There are 15 residues in the CDR3. Trimming left V 2 bases short and J 1 base short, with 9 bases between. Germline V gives CDR1 MNHEY, CDR2 SMNVEV (reference sequence). CDR3 residues: CASSLGGGSNQPQHF. The DNA of the CDR3 is TGTGCCAGCAGTTTAGGGGGGGGCAGCAATCAGCCCCAGCATTTT.

The chain links TRBV7-9 to TRBJ2-7; TRBD1 might be the D (6 bases). Trimming removed 4 bases at V and 3 bases at J, with 10 bases between. The CDR3 has 13 residues. Germline CDR1 SEHNR, CDR2 FQNEAQ (reference sequence). The CDR3 bases are TGTGCCAGCAGCTCCCAGGACAGCTACGAGCAGTACTTC. Translating it yields CASSSQDSYEQYF.

The chain recombines TRBV2 with TRBJ2-5; D perhaps matches TRBD2 (6 bases). Germline loops: CDR1 SNHLY, CDR2 FYNNEI. The germline V and J ends were trimmed by 9 bases and 3 bases, with 11 bases remaining between them. This CDR3 is built from 12 residues. CDR3 loop: CARSTGEETQYF. In nucleotides, the CDR3 is TGTGCCAGATCTACGGGAGAAGAGACCCAGTACTTC.

The V call is TRBV6-5, the J call TRBJ2-7; 9 bases line up with TRBD1. V shed 7 bases, J shed 4 bases, and the junction held 8 bases outside the gene matches. Germline-derived CDR1 and CDR2 are MNHEY and SVGAGI. CDR3 length: 14 amino acids. The CDR3 here is CASIPTGGEYEQYF. The CDR3 DNA sequence: TGTGCCAGCATCCCGACAGGGGGAGAATACGAGCAGTACTTC.

This clone showed up just once. The chain combines TRBV9 with TRBJ2-1; 9 bases line up with TRBD1. The CDR3 is made up of 13 amino acids. The V gene end was trimmed by 3 bases and the J gene end by 6 bases; junction bases not matched to a gene: 1. Germline-derived CDR1 and CDR2 are SGDLS and YYNGEE. The CDR3 bases are TGTGCCAGCAGCGGGACAGGGGTCAATGAGCAGTTCTTC. This sequence encodes CASSGTGVNEQFF.

The rearrangement links TRBV30 to TRBJ1-1; D perhaps matches TRBD1 (5 bases). The CDR3 has 11 residues. The V gene lost 7 bases and the J gene lost 6 bases, with 12 bases spanning the gap. Germline-derived CDR1 and CDR2 are GTSNPN and SVGIG (reference sequence). CDR3 protein: CAYSRQSEAFF. As DNA, the CDR3 is TGTGCCTACTCTCGACAGTCTGAAGCTTTCTTT.

CDR3 in DNA: TGTGCCAGCAGTATCGCCGGACTAACGGGAGAGACCCAGTACTTC. Translation: CASSIAGLTGETQYF. The chain couples TRBV27 to TRBJ2-5, with D perhaps TRBD2 (6 bases). CDR1 is MNHEY and CDR2 is SMNVEV in the germline V gene (reference sequence). Trimming cost V 5 bases and J 4 bases, with 17 bases left between them. The length of the CDR3 is 15 residues.

This rearrangement joins TRBV6-1 to TRBJ1-1; D remains ambiguous. The CDR3 loop spans 13 amino acids. The ends were cut back, 2 bases at V and 0 bases at J, with 4 bases in the middle. Germline values: CDR1 MNHNS, CDR2 SASEGT. The CDR3 spells CASSENLNTEAFF. The CDR3 DNA reads TGTGCCAGCAGTGAAAACCTGAACACTGAAGCTTTCTTT.

The chain recombines TRBV30 with TRBJ2-1; tentative D call: TRBD1 (6 bases). Trimming removed 4 bases at V and 2 bases at J, with 18 bases between. CDR3 length: 16 residues. The V gene's germline CDR1 is GTSNPN and CDR2 SVGIG (reference sequence). DNA of the CDR3: TGTGCCTGGACCTCTGCGGACAGATCGACCTACAATGAGCAGTTCTTC. It yields the protein CAWTSADRSTYNEQFF.

The rearrangement joins TRBV19 to TRBJ1-5; D is possibly TRBD1 (5 bases). Trimming cost V 8 bases and J 3 bases, with 14 bases left between them. Germline V gene sequence: CDR1 LNHDA, CDR2 SQIVND (reference sequence). The CDR3 contains 14 residues. Here the CDR3 reads CASSGTDYNQPQHF. Here the CDR3 DNA reads TGTGCCAGTTCCGGGACTGACTACAATCAGCCCCAGCATTTT.

This clone was counted between two and nine times. The chain recombines TRBV27 with TRBJ2-7; D could derive from TRBD1 or TRBD2 (5 bases each). The CDR3 consists of 15 residues. V gave up 5 bases and J gave up 2 bases, with 16 bases separating them. The germline V gene has CDR1 MNHEY and CDR2 SMNVEV (reference sequence). This chain's CDR3 is CASSLTGTATYEQYF. The CDR3 DNA sequence: TGTGCCAGCAGTCTCACCGGGACGGCGACCTACGAGCAGTACTTC.

This chain connects TRBV30 to TRBJ1-1; the match to TRBD1 covers 8 bases. The CDR3 contains 13 residues. Germline assignment: CDR1 GTSNPN and CDR2 SVGIG (reference sequence). Losses at the gene ends were 5 bases for V and 1 base for J; bases not matched to a gene: 3. The CDR3 DNA sequence: TGTGCCTGGTGGACAGGGCCGAACACTGAAGCTTTCTTT. The encoded protein is CAWWTGPNTEAFF.

V usage is TRBV5-4 and J usage is TRBJ1-2, with a weak D call TRBD1 (5 bases). This CDR3 region has 12 residues. Trimming took 2 bases from V and 8 from J, leaving 10 bases between them. Germline V CDR1 and CDR2: SGHNT, YYREEE (reference sequence). The CDR3 nucleotides are TGTGCCAGCAGCTTTGGGGCGCTGGGCTACACCTTC. Its protein product is CASSFGALGYTF.

In its sample, this clone was seen a few times. The chain uses TRBV6-6 and TRBJ2-5; D is unclear. With 8 bases removed from V and 5 bases from J, the gap between germline ends came to 15 bases. The germline V gene encodes CDR1 MNHNY and CDR2 SVGAGI (reference sequence). The CDR3 contains 13 residues. The CDR3 is CASLKGLRETQYF. CDR3 DNA: TGTGCCAGCTTGAAAGGTTTACGGGAGACCCAGTACTTC.

The gene calls are TRBV7-9 and TRBJ2-3, with D perhaps matching TRBD2 (6 bases). This CDR3 has 16 amino acids. Trimming shortened V by 2 bases and J by 2 bases, and 14 bases separated the two germline ends. CDR1 SEHNR and CDR2 FQNEAQ come from the germline V gene (reference sequence). The CDR3, as DNA: TGTGCCAGCAGCTTACGGGGCGGGGCCCTCACAGATACGCAGTATTTT. It codes for CASSLRGGALTDTQYF.

J is TRBJ2-3 and V is TRBV4-3, with 7 bases lining up with TRBD2. Germline CDR1 and CDR2: LGHNA and YSLEER. V was pared by 1 base and J by 6 bases, with 19 bases of the junction left unmatched. The CDR3 totals 19 residues. CDR3 in DNA: TGCGCCAGCAGCCAAGGACAAGCGGGGACTACTCTCGGGGCTGATACGCAGTATTTT. Protein product: CASSQGQAGTTLGADTQYF.

The gene calls are TRBV4-1 and TRBJ2-3; D perhaps matches TRBD2 (6 bases). V lost 2 bases and J lost 0, with 21 bases in between. Looked up from germline, CDR1 is MGHRA and CDR2 is YSYEKL. The length of the CDR3 is 19 residues. The CDR3 spells CASSQRLTGETLSTDTQYF. CDR3 nucleotides: TGCGCCAGCAGCCAACGGTTGACGGGGGAGACACTTAGCACAGATACGCAGTATTTT.

This clone was counted only a few times. The CDR3 DNA is TGCAGTGCTAGAGGCCGCTACGAGCAGTACTTC. Protein product: CSARGRYEQYF. The chain carries TRBV20-1 and TRBJ2-7; D is undetermined. CDR1 and CDR2 from the germline V gene are DFQATT and SNEGSKA (reference sequence). V lost 1 base, J lost 3 bases, and 4 bases lay in between. The CDR3 loop spans 11 amino acids.

This clone was detected a few times. This chain uses TRBV27 with TRBJ2-5, with 7 bases fitting TRBD1. The CDR3 is made up of 14 amino acids. The junction had 3 bases not matched to a gene; V was cut back by 3 bases and J by 2 bases. The germline V gene has CDR1 MNHEY and CDR2 SMNVEV (reference sequence). For the CDR3, the DNA is TGTGCCAGCAGTTTGTTACAGGGGCAAGAGACCCAGTACTTC. Translation gives CASSLLQGQETQYF.

This chain connects TRBV30 to TRBJ2-2; no reliable D call. CDR3 size: 12 residues. CDR1 and CDR2 (germline): GTSNPN, SVGIG (reference sequence). Trimming shortened V by 2 bases and J by 0 bases, and 1 base separated the two germline ends. CDR3 sequence: CAWSTNTGELFF. DNA for the CDR3: TGTGCCTGGAGTACGAACACCGGGGAGCTGTTTTTT.